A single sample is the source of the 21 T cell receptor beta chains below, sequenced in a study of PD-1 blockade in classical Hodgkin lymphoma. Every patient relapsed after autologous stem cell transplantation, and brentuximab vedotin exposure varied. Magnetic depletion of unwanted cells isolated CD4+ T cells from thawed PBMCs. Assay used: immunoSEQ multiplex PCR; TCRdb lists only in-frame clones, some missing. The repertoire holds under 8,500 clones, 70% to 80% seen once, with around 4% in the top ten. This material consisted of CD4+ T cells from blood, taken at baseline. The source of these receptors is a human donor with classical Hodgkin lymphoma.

The CDR3 spells CASSEGVGTEAFF. The CDR3 DNA reads TGTGCCAGTAGTGAGGGGGTGGGCACTGAAGCTTTCTTT. The V and J genes are TRBV19 and TRBJ1-1; D is perhaps TRBD1 (6 bases). Germline assignment: CDR1 LNHDA and CDR2 SQIVND (reference sequence). V was cut by 5 bases and J by 4 bases, with 11 bases left in between. The CDR3 spans 13 residues. Supplemented by reference TRBV19 and TRBJ1-1, the full variable domain reads DGGITQSPKYLFRKEGQNVTLSCEQNLNHDAMYWYRQDPGQGLRLIYYSQIVNDFQKGDIAEGYSVSREKKESFPLTVTSAQKNPTAFYLCASSEGVGTEAFFGQGTRLTVV.

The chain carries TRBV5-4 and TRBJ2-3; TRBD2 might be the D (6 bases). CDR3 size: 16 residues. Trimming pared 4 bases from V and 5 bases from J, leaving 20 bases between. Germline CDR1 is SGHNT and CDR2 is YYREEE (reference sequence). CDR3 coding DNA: TGTGCCAGCAGCATGCCGGGACTGGGGCGCTTAGATACGCAGTATTTT. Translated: CASSMPGLGRLDTQYF.

CDR3 DNA sequence: TGTGCCGGCCGGGACTCCTACGGGACGCAGTATTTT. It specifies CAGRDSYGTQYF. This chain connects TRBV6-6 to TRBJ2-3, with D perhaps TRBD2 (6 bases). Germline V gene data show CDR1 as MNHNY and CDR2 as SVGAGI (reference sequence). Trimming removed 11 bases at V and 9 bases at J, with 18 bases between. The CDR3 totals 12 residues.

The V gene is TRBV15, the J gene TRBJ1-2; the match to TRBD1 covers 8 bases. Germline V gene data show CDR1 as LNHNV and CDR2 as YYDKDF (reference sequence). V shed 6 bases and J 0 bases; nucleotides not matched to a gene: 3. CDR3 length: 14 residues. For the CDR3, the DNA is TGTGCCACCAGTGGGACAGGCGCTAACTATGGCTACACCTTC. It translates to CATSGTGANYGYTF.

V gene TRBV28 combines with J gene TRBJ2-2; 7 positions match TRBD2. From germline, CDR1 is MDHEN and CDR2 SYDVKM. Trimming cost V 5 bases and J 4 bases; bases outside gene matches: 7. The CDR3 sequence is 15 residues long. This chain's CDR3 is CASSRASGITGELFF. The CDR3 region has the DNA TGTGCCAGCAGTCGGGCTAGCGGTATCACCGGGGAGCTGTTTTTT. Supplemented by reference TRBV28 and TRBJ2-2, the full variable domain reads DVKVTQSSRYLVKRTGEKVFLECVQDMDHENMFWYRQDPGLGLRLIYFSYDVKMKEKGDIPEGYSVSREKKERFSLILESASTNQTSMYLCASSRASGITGELFFGEGSRLTVL.

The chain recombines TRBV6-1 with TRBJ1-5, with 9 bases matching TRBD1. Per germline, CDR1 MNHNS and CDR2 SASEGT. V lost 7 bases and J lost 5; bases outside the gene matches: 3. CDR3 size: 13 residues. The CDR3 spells CASTGTGYQPQHF. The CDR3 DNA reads TGTGCCAGCACAGGGACAGGGTATCAGCCCCAGCATTTT.

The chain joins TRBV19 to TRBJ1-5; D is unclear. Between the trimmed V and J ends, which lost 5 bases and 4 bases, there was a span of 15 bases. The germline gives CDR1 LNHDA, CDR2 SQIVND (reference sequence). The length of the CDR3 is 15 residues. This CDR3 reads CASSSLGRGNQPQHF. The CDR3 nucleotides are TGTGCCAGTAGTTCCCTCGGACGCGGGAATCAGCCCCAGCATTTT.

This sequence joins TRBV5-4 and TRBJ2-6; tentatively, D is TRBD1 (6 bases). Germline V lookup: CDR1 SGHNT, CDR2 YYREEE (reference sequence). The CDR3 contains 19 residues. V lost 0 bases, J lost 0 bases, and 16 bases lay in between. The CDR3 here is CASSLVSGRGNSGANVLTF. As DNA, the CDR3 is TGTGCCAGCAGCTTGGTGTCTGGCAGGGGTAACTCTGGGGCCAACGTCCTGACTTTC.

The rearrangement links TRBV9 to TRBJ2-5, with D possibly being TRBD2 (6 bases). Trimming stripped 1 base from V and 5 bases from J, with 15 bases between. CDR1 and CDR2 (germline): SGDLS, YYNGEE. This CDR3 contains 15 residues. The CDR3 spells CASSVYASVRETQYF. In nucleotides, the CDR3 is TGTGCCAGCAGCGTATACGCTAGCGTGAGGGAGACCCAGTACTTC.

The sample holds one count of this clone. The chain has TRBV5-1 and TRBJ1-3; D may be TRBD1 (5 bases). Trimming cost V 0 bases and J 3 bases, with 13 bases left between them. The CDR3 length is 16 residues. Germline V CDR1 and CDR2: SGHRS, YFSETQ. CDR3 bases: TGCGCCAGCAGCTTGGGTTGGCAGGGTGTTGGAAACACCATATATTTT. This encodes CASSLGWQGVGNTIYF.

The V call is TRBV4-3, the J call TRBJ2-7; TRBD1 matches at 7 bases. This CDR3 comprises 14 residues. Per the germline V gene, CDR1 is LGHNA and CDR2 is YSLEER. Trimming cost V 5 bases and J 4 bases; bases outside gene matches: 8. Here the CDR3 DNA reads TGCGCCAGCAGCTACGGGACAGCTAATTACGAGCAGTACTTC. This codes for CASSYGTANYEQYF.

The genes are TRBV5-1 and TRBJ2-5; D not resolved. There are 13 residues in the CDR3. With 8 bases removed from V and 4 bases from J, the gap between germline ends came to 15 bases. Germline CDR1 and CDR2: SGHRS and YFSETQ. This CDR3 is CASLSRTRETQYF. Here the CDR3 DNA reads TGCGCCAGTCTCTCTCGCACACGAGAGACCCAGTACTTC.

CDR3 in amino acids: CASSQGSAPLNYGYTF. As DNA, the CDR3 is TGCGCCAGCAGCCAAGGGTCGGCCCCTTTAAACTATGGCTACACCTTC. The chain uses TRBV4-1 and TRBJ1-2, with no clear D. Trimming cost V 1 base and J 2 bases, with 14 bases left between them. The CDR3 length is 16 residues. Germline lookup yields CDR1 MGHRA and CDR2 YSYEKL.

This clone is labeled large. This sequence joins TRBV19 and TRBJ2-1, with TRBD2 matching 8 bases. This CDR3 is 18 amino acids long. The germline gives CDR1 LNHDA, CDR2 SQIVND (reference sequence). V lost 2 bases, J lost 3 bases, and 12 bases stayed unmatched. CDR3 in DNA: TGTGCCAGTAGTATAAAGTTAAGACAGCGGGGGATCTACAATGAGCAGTTCTTC. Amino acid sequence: CASSIKLRQRGIYNEQFF.

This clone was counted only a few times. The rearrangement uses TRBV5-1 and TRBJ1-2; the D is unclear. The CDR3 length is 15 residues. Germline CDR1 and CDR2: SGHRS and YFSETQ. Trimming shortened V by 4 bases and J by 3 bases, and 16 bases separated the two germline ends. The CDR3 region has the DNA TGCGCCAGCAGCCCCGTCAAATCCGTCCACTATGGCTACACCTTC. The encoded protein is CASSPVKSVHYGYTF.

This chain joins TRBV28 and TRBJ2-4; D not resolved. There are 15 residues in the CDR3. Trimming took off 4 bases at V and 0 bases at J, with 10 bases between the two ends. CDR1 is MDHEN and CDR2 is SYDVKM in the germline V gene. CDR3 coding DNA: TGTGCCAGCAGTTCCCTCACTGTAGCCAAAAACATTCAGTACTTC. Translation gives CASSSLTVAKNIQYF.

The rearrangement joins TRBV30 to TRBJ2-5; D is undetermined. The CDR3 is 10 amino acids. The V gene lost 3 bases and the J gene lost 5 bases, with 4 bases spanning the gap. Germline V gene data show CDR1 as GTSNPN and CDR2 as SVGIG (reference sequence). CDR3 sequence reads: CAWRRETQYF. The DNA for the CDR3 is TGTGCCTGGAGGAGGGAGACCCAGTACTTC.

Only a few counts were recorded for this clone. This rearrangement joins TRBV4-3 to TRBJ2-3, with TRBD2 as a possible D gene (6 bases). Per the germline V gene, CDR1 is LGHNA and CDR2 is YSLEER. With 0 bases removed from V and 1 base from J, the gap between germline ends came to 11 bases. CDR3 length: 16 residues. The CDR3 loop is CASSQEGRDGTDTQYF. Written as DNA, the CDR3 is TGCGCCAGCAGCCAAGAAGGGCGGGACGGCACAGATACGCAGTATTTT.

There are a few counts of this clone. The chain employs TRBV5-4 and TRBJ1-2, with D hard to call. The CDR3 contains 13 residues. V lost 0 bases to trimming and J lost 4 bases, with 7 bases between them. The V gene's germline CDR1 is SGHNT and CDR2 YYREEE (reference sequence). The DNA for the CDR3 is TGTGCCAGCAGCTTGGCAGCAGTCTATGGCTACACCTTC. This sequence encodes CASSLAAVYGYTF.

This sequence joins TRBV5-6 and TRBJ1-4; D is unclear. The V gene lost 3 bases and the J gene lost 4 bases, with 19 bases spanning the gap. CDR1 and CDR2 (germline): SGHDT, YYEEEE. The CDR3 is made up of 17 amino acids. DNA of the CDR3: TGTGCCAGCAGCTCAAGTAAACGGGTCCTCCTTAATGAAAAACTGTTTTTT. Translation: CASSSSKRVLLNEKLFF.

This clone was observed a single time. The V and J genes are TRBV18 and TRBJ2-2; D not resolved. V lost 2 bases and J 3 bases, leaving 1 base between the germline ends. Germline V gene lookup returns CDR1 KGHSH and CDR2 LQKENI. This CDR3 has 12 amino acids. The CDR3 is CASSPYTGELFF. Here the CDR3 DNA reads TGTGCCAGCTCACCATACACCGGGGAGCTGTTTTTT.